The source of this T cell receptor beta chain is a study of vaccination and CD4 T cells after COVID-19. As for the study in general: Stimulation of the cells used overlapping spike peptide pools from SARS-CoV-2 and from the common cold coronaviruses HCoV-NL63, HCoV-OC43 and HCoV-229E. Overall study findings and caveats: Median reactive clonotypes, those recognizing SARS-CoV-2, rose from around 20 to 38, not significantly.

As for this clonotype: The antigen remains undetermined.

The CDR3 loop spans 14 amino acids. V was pared by 8 bases and J by 1 base, with 6 bases of the junction left unmatched. The germline CDR1 and CDR2 sequences are ENHRY and SYGVKD. An Oncomine TCR Beta short-read assay was used to sequence the DNA from cultured CD4+ T cells. A single record per CDR3 protein comes from TCRdb applying MiXCR to the PCR reads. Of around 20,000 distinct CDR3 sequences listed, 50% to 60% were seen once; the top ten hold 6.5% to 8%. Treatment reported: roughly 10-day PBMC culture with coronavirus spike peptide pools or control peptides (ViraFEST assay). Culture conditions combined two million PBMCs per well with approximately 10 IU/ml IL-2 and 9 to 10 ug/ml peptide pools. Having spent 10 to 11 days in culture, CD4+ T cells were then isolated by negative selection.

The source material was CD4+ T cells from blood, cultured in vitro, sampled before SARS-CoV-2 vaccination. The receptor was isolated from a human donor who had recovered from COVID-19. V and J are TRBV10-3 and TRBJ1-2; TRBD1 matches 8 bases. The CDR3 region is CAIGRGQGNYGYTF. The CDR3 DNA sequence: TGTGCCATCGGGAGAGGACAGGGTAACTATGGCTACACCTTC.